This T cell receptor (beta chain) was retrieved from a study of cytotoxic CD8 clonotypes in ibrutinib-treated CLL. Study-level information: The subjects consisted of 11 relapsed/refractory and fewer than 16 treatment-naive individuals, with 17 IGHV unmutated. Study outcomes and limitations: Shared public clonotypes were rare, and on treatment they either got smaller or stayed the same. Rising at ibrutinib response, clonality subsequently fell back toward baseline at progression. The study found baseline clonality above age-matched healthy donors, tracking circulating CD8+ T-cell counts.

Germline-derived CDR1 and CDR2 are LGHNA and YSLEER. V lost 0 bases, J lost 12 bases, and 14 bases lay in between. This CDR3 has 13 residues. For this clone: Antigen specificity is unknown.

Profiling relied on immunoSEQ multiplex PCR, and the TCRdb table lists in-frame clones only, not all of them. The table includes approximately 130,000 clones, around 84% detected once. Sequenced here: PBMCs, sampled after 24 months of ibrutinib treatment. V is TRBV4-3 and J is TRBJ1-2; possible D gene TRBD1, 5 bases. The TCR was taken from a human donor with chronic lymphocytic leukemia. This CDR3 reads CASSQDQGDKNTF. CDR3 coding DNA: TGCGCCAGCAGCCAAGATCAGGGAGATAAGAACACCTTC.